Following are 25 T cell receptor beta chains from one sample sequenced in a study of blood T cells in healthy people across ages. PCR was performed a second time for roughly 7 to 12 cycles using a sample-barcoded 5' primer and a J-beta primer mix. TCRdb re-called the 5' RACE reads through MiXCR, storing one row per CDR3 protein. The data show roughly 680,000 distinct CDR3 sequences, under 65% seen once. What was sequenced was blood. The source of these receptors is a woman over 75 in good health.

This clonotype was observed many times. The rearrangement links TRBV5-1 to TRBJ2-7; 8 nucleotides align to TRBD1. The germline CDR1 and CDR2 sequences are SGHRS and YFSETQ. This CDR3 region has 13 residues. Trimming at V came to 4 bases and at J to 6 bases, leaving 6 bases not matched to a gene. CDR3 region: CASSLTGVLEQYF. CDR3 bases: TGCGCCAGCAGCCTGACAGGGGTCCTCGAGCAGTACTTC.

V gene TRBV29-1 combines with J gene TRBJ2-7; D is undetermined. V lost 0 bases and J 0 bases, leaving 12 bases between the germline ends. The CDR3 totals 15 residues. The germline V gene encodes CDR1 SQVTM and CDR2 ANQGSEA. The CDR3 spells CSVEERRPSSYEQYF. DNA of the CDR3: TGCAGCGTTGAAGAACGCAGGCCATCCTCCTACGAGCAGTACTTC.

The genes are TRBV12-3 or TRBV12-4 and TRBJ2-3; TRBD1 matches at 7 bases. V lost 3 bases, J lost 2 bases, and 5 bases stayed unmatched. The CDR3 has 15 amino acids. The CDR3 sequence is CASSFGQDSTDTQYF. In DNA form, the CDR3 reads TGTGCCAGCAGTTTTGGACAGGATTCCACAGATACGCAGTATTTT.

This chain connects TRBV5-1 to TRBJ2-7; 9 bases are a match to TRBD2. The trim removed 4 bases at V and 4 bases at J, leaving 6 bases unmatched. The CDR3 is 14 amino acids. Germline V gene data show CDR1 as SGHRS and CDR2 as YFSETQ. The CDR3 nucleotides are TGCGCCAGCAGCAGTGTAGCGGGAGCTTACGAGCAGTACTTC. As protein: CASSSVAGAYEQYF.

Ten or more counts support this clonotype. The rearrangement links TRBV5-6 to TRBJ2-5, with D tentatively TRBD1 (6 bases). Trimming stripped 1 base from V and 0 bases from J, with 10 bases between. Germline CDR1 reads SGHDT; CDR2 reads YYEEEE. This CDR3 has 15 amino acids. The CDR3: CASSLKRTDQETQYF. The DNA for the CDR3 is TGTGCCAGCAGCTTGAAAAGGACAGACCAAGAGACCCAGTACTTC. Full variable domain (rest looked up from reference TRBV5-6 and TRBJ2-5): DAGVTQSPTHLIKTRGQQVTLRCSPKSGHDTVSWYQQALGQGPQFIFQYYEEEERQRGNFPDRFSGHQFPNYSSELNVNALLLGDSALYLCASSLKRTDQETQYFGPGTRLLVL.

This clonotype was counted many times. The chain links TRBV5-1 to TRBJ2-6, with D possibly matching TRBD1 (6 bases). Germline values: CDR1 SGHRS, CDR2 YFSETQ. V lost 4 bases and J 1 base, leaving 9 bases between the germline ends. This CDR3 region has 15 residues. CDR3: CASSITGSGANVLTF. The DNA for the CDR3 is TGCGCCAGCAGCATAACAGGGTCTGGGGCCAACGTCCTGACTTTC.

Turning to this clonotype: A read error is possible here, since a much larger clone lies one base away. The chain combines TRBV7-2 with TRBJ2-1, with 7 bases that match TRBD2. This CDR3 spans 15 amino acids. Looked up from germline, CDR1 is SGHTA and CDR2 is FQGNSA. Here the CDR3 DNA reads TGTGCCAGCAGCTTAGTAGCGGGTGTCTACAATGGGCAGTTCTTC. Translation gives CASSLVAGVYNGQFF.

This clonotype appeared a few times. The J gene is TRBJ1-4, the V gene TRBV7-9; 9 positions agree with TRBD1. The length of the CDR3 is 16 residues. Germline loops: CDR1 SEHNR, CDR2 FQNEAQ (reference sequence). With V trimmed by 4 bases and J by 6 bases, 9 bases remained unmatched. CDR3: CASSSILRQGDEKLFF. As DNA, the CDR3 is TGTGCCAGCAGCTCTATCCTTAGACAGGGGGATGAAAAACTGTTTTTT.

The chain carries TRBV20-1 and TRBJ2-3; the match to TRBD2 covers 9 bases. Germline-derived CDR1 and CDR2 are DFQATT and SNEGSKA (reference sequence). V trimming: 6 bases; J trimming: 0 bases; junction bases outside the gene matches: 7. The CDR3 covers 15 residues. CDR3 in DNA: TGCAGTGCACCAAGCGGGAGGTCTAGCACAGATACGCAGTATTTT. Residues: CSAPSGRSSTDTQYF.

The rearrangement joins TRBV12-3 or TRBV12-4 to TRBJ1-6; 9 bases line up with TRBD1. The length of the CDR3 is 16 residues. V shed 5 bases and J 6 bases; nucleotides not matched to a gene: 8. CDR3 bases: TGTGCCAGCAGTAGAAGCGGGACAGGGCCTAATTCACCCCTCCACTTT. Residues: CASSRSGTGPNSPLHF.

This clonotype was seen at least ten times. The chain combines TRBV12-3 or TRBV12-4 with TRBJ1-1; no definite D call. The CDR3 is 14 residues long. The ends were cut back, 6 bases at V and 1 base at J, with 12 bases in the middle. The CDR3 DNA reads TGTGCCAGCAGGCGCTCAGCGGCGAACACTGAAGCTTTCTTT. This sequence encodes CASRRSAANTEAFF.

This clonotype appeared many times. V is TRBV4-1 and J is TRBJ2-5; D unclear. The V gene's germline CDR1 is MGHRA and CDR2 YSYEKL. CDR3 length equals 14 residues. Trimming shortened V by 2 bases and J by 2 bases, and 9 bases separated the two germline ends. DNA of the CDR3: TGCGCCAGCAGCCAAACCGTGAGTCAAGAGACCCAGTACTTC. This encodes CASSQTVSQETQYF.

About this clonotype: This could be a read error, since a much larger clone is one nucleotide away. The gene calls are TRBV20-1 and TRBJ1-6, with D uncertain. This CDR3 region has 15 residues. Germline-derived CDR1 and CDR2 are DFQATT and SNEGSKA (reference sequence). V dropped 7 bases and J dropped 9 bases, with 22 bases sitting between them. CDR3 protein: CSVSVPRVDCSPLHF. The CDR3 nucleotides are TGCAGTGTTAGTGTCCCCCGGGTGGATTGTTCACCCCTCCACTTT.

The chain uses TRBV7-8 and TRBJ1-4, with 7 bases matching TRBD1. CDR1 SGHVS and CDR2 FQNEAQ come from the germline V gene. Trimming took 5 bases from V and 4 from J; bases not matched to a gene: 7. The CDR3 runs 15 residues. In DNA form, the CDR3 reads TGTGCCAGCAGCCTAACGGACAGGAGTAATGAAAAACTGTTTTTT. Its protein is CASSLTDRSNEKLFF.

This clonotype was picked up many times. V is TRBV10-3 and J is TRBJ2-6; D uncertain. Between the trimmed V and J ends, which lost 3 bases and 2 bases, there was a span of 8 bases. Per germline, CDR1 ENHRY and CDR2 SYGVKD. This CDR3 spans 15 amino acids. The CDR3 spells CAISEEGTGANVLTF. The CDR3 DNA reads as TGTGCCATCAGTGAAGAAGGTACTGGGGCCAACGTCCTGACTTTC.

This chain joins TRBV7-9 and TRBJ1-2, with a possible D match to TRBD1 (5 bases). The germline V gene has CDR1 SEHNR and CDR2 FQNEAQ (reference sequence). This CDR3 region has 14 residues. V dropped 5 bases and J dropped 0 bases, with 10 bases sitting between them. CDR3 bases: TGTGCCAGCAGCGTGGTGACAGCTAACTATGGCTACACCTTC. Translation gives CASSVVTANYGYTF.

This clonotype was picked up a small number of times. The rearrangement joins TRBV7-2 to TRBJ2-2, with 7 bases lining up with TRBD2. The CDR3 covers 15 residues. J lost 5 bases, V lost 3 bases, and 6 bases had no gene match. Germline values: CDR1 SGHTA, CDR2 FQGNSA. The chain's CDR3 is CASSFRDYTTGELFF. CDR3 DNA sequence: TGTGCCAGCAGCTTCCGGGACTATACAACCGGGGAGCTGTTTTTT.

This clonotype turned up a few times. V is TRBV7-2 and J is TRBJ2-7, with 7 positions matching TRBD2. CDR3 length: 14 residues. V lost 2 bases, J lost 6 bases, and 7 bases stayed unmatched. Germline V gives CDR1 SGHTA, CDR2 FQGNSA. The CDR3 region is CASSLRSGVGEQYF. CDR3 DNA sequence: TGTGCCAGCAGCTTAAGAAGCGGGGTTGGCGAGCAGTACTTC.

As for this clonotype: A much larger clone is a single base away; this may be a read error. V is TRBV28 and J is TRBJ2-7; no firm D call. This CDR3 comprises 13 residues. Germline V lookup: CDR1 MDHEN, CDR2 SYDVKM. The CDR3 protein is CASTYSASYERYF. The DNA of the CDR3 is TGTGCCAGCACCTACTCCGCCTCCTACGAGCGGTACTTC.

Worth noting for this clonotype: A read error is possible here, since a much larger clone lies one base away. The genes are TRBV20-1 and TRBJ2-5; D is undetermined. V gave up 5 bases and J gave up 11 bases, with 15 bases separating them. The CDR3 spans 11 residues. The germline gives CDR1 DFQATT, CDR2 SNEGSKA (reference sequence). The chain's CDR3 is CSAYGRNEQYF. In nucleotides, the CDR3 is TGCAGTGCTTACGGGCGTAATGAGCAGTACTTC.

V and J are TRBV20-1 and TRBJ2-4; D remains ambiguous. Germline CDR1 is DFQATT and CDR2 is SNEGSKA (reference sequence). The CDR3 sequence is 11 residues long. V dropped 6 bases and J dropped 6 bases, with 9 bases sitting between them. The CDR3 DNA sequence: TGCAGTGCCCAAGACGTAAACATTCAGTACTTC. This encodes CSAQDVNIQYF.

With respect to this clonotype: One end of the junction does not line up with germline, which may come from a read error. The chain combines TRBV5-1 with TRBJ2-6; D might be TRBD1 (6 bases). In germline, CDR1 is SGHRS, CDR2 YFSETQ. The CDR3 consists of 18 residues. The CDR3 spells CASKRRVTGDSGTNVLTF. The DNA for the CDR3 is TGCGCCAGCAAACGTAGGGTGACAGGCGACTCTGGGACCAACGTCCTGACTTTC. Full variable domain (outside the CDR3, taken from reference TRBV5-1 and TRBJ2-6): KAGVTQTPRYLIKTRGQQVTLSCSPISGHRSVSWYQQTPGQGLQFLFEYFSETQRNKGNFPGRFSGRQFSNSRSEMNVSTLELGDSALYLCASKRRVTGDSGTNVLTFGAGSRLTVL.

The rearrangement joins TRBV20-1 to TRBJ2-5; 11 nucleotides match TRBD1. Germline CDR1 DFQATT, CDR2 SNEGSKA (reference sequence). With 0 bases clipped from V and 11 bases from J, the junction kept 11 bases outside the gene matches. The CDR3 loop spans 15 amino acids. CDR3 in amino acids: CSARDRTGGNNEQYF. The DNA of the CDR3 is TGCAGTGCTAGAGACCGGACAGGGGGCAACAATGAGCAGTACTTC.

V is TRBV5-1 and J is TRBJ2-1; TRBD2 matches 9 bases. The CDR3 runs to 14 residues. Germline V CDR1 and CDR2: SGHRS, YFSETQ. Trimming took 2 bases from V and 8 from J; bases not matched to a gene: 5. The CDR3 nucleotides read TGCGCCAGCAGCTTTGCGGGAGGGCTCGATGAGCAGTTCTTC. As protein: CASSFAGGLDEQFF.

This chain uses TRBV20-1 with TRBJ2-1; D is possibly TRBD2 (6 bases). There are 16 residues in the CDR3. The V and J ends lost 1 base and 3 bases respectively, with 16 bases between them. Per germline, CDR1 DFQATT and CDR2 SNEGSKA (reference sequence). CDR3 sequence: CSARGGVGNSYNEQFF. For the CDR3, the DNA is TGCAGTGCTAGAGGGGGGGTCGGTAACAGCTACAATGAGCAGTTCTTC.